The 25 T cell receptor beta chains given below trace back to one sample, sequenced in a study of cytomegalovirus exposure and HLA in healthy donors. Researchers ran the PCR with 60 Vbeta and 13 Jbeta primers. The method was immunoSEQ multiplex PCR; TCRdb's version includes in-frame clones alone and lacks a portion of them. The sample contains about 89,000 clones, 64% of which appear only once. The material sequenced was PBMCs. Every receptor here comes from a human donor in good health.

J is TRBJ1-2 and V is TRBV19, with 7 bases identical to TRBD1. Germline trimming cut 4 bases from V and 6 bases from J; bases unmatched to any gene: 11. The CDR3 sequence is 15 residues long. Germline CDR1 and CDR2: LNHDA and SQIVND (reference sequence). CDR3 region: CASSSLQGSLDGYTF. The CDR3 nucleotides are TGTGCCAGTAGTAGCCTACAGGGGAGTTTGGATGGCTACACCTTC.

The gene calls are TRBV11-3 and TRBJ1-4, with D possibly being TRBD1 (6 bases). V was shortened by 1 base and J by 7 bases, with 16 bases between the two germline ends. Germline V gives CDR1 SGHNT, CDR2 YENEEA. The CDR3 runs 16 residues. DNA for the CDR3: TGTGCCAGCAGCTTAGTTGCAGGGGCGGCCGGTGAAAAACTGTTTTTT. Its translation is CASSLVAGAAGEKLFF.

The rearrangement joins TRBV9 to TRBJ2-7, with 7 bases aligning to TRBD1. The CDR3 sequence is 18 residues long. V was pared by 3 bases and J by 0 bases, with 15 bases of the junction left unmatched. The V gene's germline CDR1 is SGDLS and CDR2 YYNGEE. The DNA of the CDR3 is TGTGCCAGCAGCGCAAGGGGGCCCGGTTCGGCAGACTCCTACGAGCAGTACTTC. Translating gives CASSARGPGSADSYEQYF. The whole variable domain, remainder taken from reference TRBV9 and TRBJ2-7, is DSGVTQTPKHLITATGQRVTLRCSPRSGDLSVYWYQQSLDQGLQFLIQYYNGEERAKGNILERFSAQQFPDLHSELNLSSLELGDSALYFCASSARGPGSADSYEQYFGPGTRLTVT.

The chain recombines TRBV4-1 with TRBJ2-7; 9 nucleotides line up with TRBD2. V gave up 2 bases and J gave up 2 bases; unmatched junction bases: 7. Germline assignment: CDR1 MGHRA and CDR2 YSYEKL. CDR3 size: 16 residues. The chain's CDR3 is CASSQLASGEAYEQYF. CDR3 DNA: TGCGCCAGCAGCCAACTCGCTAGCGGGGAGGCCTACGAGCAGTACTTC.

This chain connects TRBV11-2 to TRBJ1-2; possibly TRBD1 for D (6 bases). Trimming took 5 bases from V and 0 from J, leaving 16 bases between them. The CDR3 runs to 16 residues. The germline V gene has CDR1 SGHAT and CDR2 FQNNGV. The CDR3 loop reads CASSPSRGAPNYGYTF. The CDR3 nucleotides are TGTGCCAGCAGCCCTAGTCGGGGGGCGCCTAACTATGGCTACACCTTC.

The chain recombines TRBV7-8 with TRBJ1-2; D is unresolved. There are 14 residues in the CDR3. Between the trimmed V and J ends, which lost 2 bases and 2 bases, there was a span of 9 bases. Germline CDR1 SGHVS, CDR2 FQNEAQ. The CDR3 loop is CASSLSPGNYGYTF. CDR3 bases: TGTGCCAGCAGCTTAAGTCCCGGGAACTATGGCTACACCTTC.

Regarding this clone: Other DNA sequences within the sample encode an identical CDR3. The CDR3 spells CASSQVRGISGNTIYF. The CDR3 nucleotides read TGTGCCAGCAGCCAGGTTAGAGGGATCTCTGGAAACACCATATATTTT. This chain connects TRBV14 to TRBJ1-3, with D unresolved. Trimming cost V 3 bases and J 0 bases, with 12 bases left between them. The V gene's germline CDR1 is SGHDN and CDR2 FVKESK. The CDR3 totals 16 residues.

The V and J genes are TRBV5-3 and TRBJ2-7, with 9 bases lining up with TRBD2. TRBV5-3 is marked as an open reading frame, function uncertain. The CDR3 runs 17 residues. J gave up 0 bases and V 1 base, and 8 bases lay outside the gene matches. The CDR3 DNA sequence: TGTGCCAGAAGCTTGTGGGCTAGCGGGGCTCACTCCTACGAGCAGTACTTC. Translated, it gives CARSLWASGAHSYEQYF.

This clone was detected a few times. V usage is TRBV7-8 and J usage is TRBJ1-3; TRBD1 aligns across 10 bases. The V gene end was trimmed by 4 bases and the J gene end by 7 bases; junction bases not matched to a gene: 10. CDR3 length: 16 residues. Germline V lookup: CDR1 SGHVS, CDR2 FQNEAQ. The CDR3 spells CASSSRDRGVGNTIYF. CDR3 DNA sequence: TGTGCCAGCAGCTCCCGGGACAGGGGTGTGGGGAACACCATATATTTT.

J is TRBJ1-2 and V is TRBV7-9; 7 positions agree with TRBD1. Losses at the gene ends were 4 bases for V and 5 bases for J; bases not matched to a gene: 1. Germline V CDR1 and CDR2: SEHNR, FQNEAQ (reference sequence). The CDR3 has 12 amino acids. The CDR3 DNA is TGTGCCAGCAGCTCACAGGGGTATGGCTACACCTTC. Its translation: CASSSQGYGYTF.

V is TRBV6-5 and J is TRBJ1-3; unclear D gene. Trimming shortened V by 5 bases and J by 0 bases, and 8 bases separated the two germline ends. This CDR3 contains 14 residues. CDR1 is MNHEY, CDR2 SVGAGI, per germline. DNA of the CDR3: TGTGCCAGCAGTCCGACACCCTCTGGAAACACCATATATTTT. This sequence encodes CASSPTPSGNTIYF.

The genes are TRBV10-3 and TRBJ2-5; TRBD1 aligns across 8 bases. The germline gives CDR1 ENHRY, CDR2 SYGVKD. The CDR3 extends over 14 amino acids. V lost 2 bases and J lost 7; bases outside the gene matches: 6. CDR3 protein: CAISEGDRLGTQYF. The CDR3, as DNA: TGTGCCATCAGTGAGGGGGACAGGTTGGGGACCCAGTACTTC.

The chain employs TRBV4-1 and TRBJ1-5; 9 bases agree with TRBD1. Germline V gene lookup returns CDR1 MGHRA and CDR2 YSYEKL. Losses at the gene ends were 3 bases for V and 9 bases for J; bases not matched to a gene: 12. The CDR3 is 16 amino acids. The CDR3: CASSQELGQGTMPQHF. The DNA of the CDR3 is TGCGCCAGCAGCCAGGAATTGGGACAGGGAACGATGCCCCAGCATTTT.

This clone showed up just a few times. The chain has TRBV2 and TRBJ1-2; D is undetermined. The germline CDR1 and CDR2 sequences are SNHLY and FYNNEI. The length of the CDR3 is 13 residues. The V gene lost 2 bases and the J gene lost 8 bases, with 12 bases spanning the gap. In nucleotides, the CDR3 is TGTGCCAGCAGTGAACCGGGTGAGGAAGGCTACACCTTC. It specifies CASSEPGEEGYTF.

This clone was recorded a few times. V usage is TRBV5-1 and J usage is TRBJ2-3; TRBD2 aligns across 8 bases. This CDR3 contains 15 residues. CDR1 is SGHRS and CDR2 is YFSETQ in the germline V gene. V was clipped by 0 bases and J by 3 bases; unmatched bases: 3. This CDR3 reads CASSLEVAGTDTQYF. The CDR3 DNA is TGCGCCAGCAGCTTGGAGGTAGCGGGAACAGATACGCAGTATTTT.

The V call is TRBV7-2, the J call TRBJ1-6; D may be TRBD1 (5 bases). Germline V gene sequence: CDR1 SGHTA, CDR2 FQGNSA. This CDR3 has 14 residues. Trimming stripped 3 bases from V and 14 bases from J, with 17 bases between. The CDR3 DNA is TGTGCCAGCAGCTTCAAGCAGGGTGATACGGCCCTCCACTTT. Protein product: CASSFKQGDTALHF.

This chain uses TRBV29-1 with TRBJ2-3, with D possibly matching TRBD2 (6 bases). Trimming stripped 1 base from V and 5 bases from J, with 10 bases between. Germline V gene data show CDR1 as SQVTM and CDR2 as ANQGSEA. The CDR3 has 13 amino acids. The CDR3 protein is CSVEGGGKDTQYF. The DNA of the CDR3 is TGCAGCGTTGAAGGTGGGGGGAAAGATACGCAGTATTTT.

This rearrangement joins TRBV4-1 to TRBJ1-6; possible D gene TRBD1, 5 bases. The length of the CDR3 is 14 residues. The V and J ends lost 6 bases and 7 bases respectively, with 13 bases between them. The V gene's germline CDR1 is MGHRA and CDR2 YSYEKL. The DNA of the CDR3 is TGCGCCAGCAGTGTGCTGGGGGGAAATTCACCCCTCCACTTT. Translating gives CASSVLGGNSPLHF.

The V call is TRBV5-1, the J call TRBJ2-6; 7 bases fit TRBD1. The germline V gene has CDR1 SGHRS and CDR2 YFSETQ. After removal of 0 bases from V and 0 bases from J, the junction contained 9 bases not matched to a gene. CDR3 size: 19 residues. The CDR3, as DNA: TGCGCCAGCAGCTTGGCGTACGATAGGGGGCACTCTGGGGCCAACGTCCTGACTTTC. It is translated as CASSLAYDRGHSGANVLTF.

This rearrangement joins TRBV5-1 to TRBJ2-7; 10 bases fit TRBD1. V dropped 4 bases and J dropped 7; count of bases not matched to a gene: 8. This CDR3 region has 14 residues. Germline assignment: CDR1 SGHRS and CDR2 YFSETQ. This CDR3 is CASSRGQGWEEQYF. Here the CDR3 DNA reads TGCGCCAGCAGCAGGGGACAGGGGTGGGAAGAGCAGTACTTC.

This rearrangement joins TRBV30 to TRBJ2-1; D perhaps matches TRBD2 (7 bases). CDR1 GTSNPN and CDR2 SVGIG come from the germline V gene (reference sequence). The CDR3 covers 13 residues. Trimming removed 5 bases at V and 8 bases at J, with 16 bases between. The CDR3 nucleotides read TGTGCCTGGCGGGGGGCCCCCCGGGATGAGCAGTTCTTC. Encoded protein: CAWRGAPRDEQFF. The whole variable domain, remainder taken from reference TRBV30 and TRBJ2-1, is SQTIHQWPATLVQPVGSPLSLECTVEGTSNPNLYWYRQAAGRGLQLLFYSVGIGQISSEVPQNLSASRPQDRQFILSSKKLLLSDSGFYLCAWRGAPRDEQFFGPGTRLTVL.

The J gene is TRBJ2-6, the V gene TRBV14; possibly TRBD2 for D (5 bases). The V and J ends lost 4 bases and 8 bases respectively, with 18 bases between them. The CDR3 has 16 residues. Germline CDR1 reads SGHDN; CDR2 reads FVKESK. As DNA, the CDR3 is TGTGCCAGCAGCCCCCCCCCTAGAGACGGGACCAACGTCCTGACTTTC. Translated: CASSPPPRDGTNVLTF. The full variable domain, its missing parts supplied by reference TRBV14 and TRBJ2-6, is EAGVTQFPSHSVIEKGQTVTLRCDPISGHDNLYWYRRVMGKEIKFLLHFVKESKQDESGMPNNRFLAERTGGTYSTLKVQPAELEDSGVYFCASSPPPRDGTNVLTFGAGSRLTVL.

For the CDR3, the DNA is TGCAGCGTGGTCGCCCCTACTAGCGATGTACGGTTCTTC. It is translated as CSVVAPTSDVRFF. J is TRBJ2-1 and V is TRBV29-1; 7 bases are shared with TRBD2. The CDR3 runs to 13 residues. The J segment lost 15 bases and the V segment lost 6 bases, leaving 17 bases of the junction unmatched. Germline V gene lookup returns CDR1 SQVTM and CDR2 ANQGSEA.

The chain recombines TRBV25-1 with TRBJ1-3; tentative D call: TRBD1 (5 bases). Trimming pared 5 bases from V and 3 bases from J, leaving 8 bases between. The CDR3 loop spans 13 amino acids. Germline assignment: CDR1 MGHDK and CDR2 SYGVNS. The chain's CDR3 is CASSPQGGNTIYF. CDR3 nucleotides: TGTGCCAGCAGTCCGCAGGGTGGAAACACCATATATTTT.

The rearrangement links TRBV5-1 to TRBJ2-5; 8 bases are a match to TRBD2. CDR1 is SGHRS and CDR2 is YFSETQ in the germline V gene. This CDR3 is built from 14 residues. J gave up 5 bases and V 4 bases, and 7 bases lay outside the gene matches. The CDR3 is CASSSSGAKETQYF. The CDR3 DNA reads TGCGCCAGCAGCAGTAGCGGGGCCAAGGAGACCCAGTACTTC.